This T cell receptor beta chain was retrieved from a study of cytomegalovirus exposure and HLA in healthy donors. As for this clone: Its target is unknown.

Study conclusions and caveats: In vitro experiments confirmed that three CMV-associated chains were specific for CMV antigens. Later examination showed HLA-associated TCR beta chains had greater clonal expansion than equally common others. A missense variant in DCLRE1C was later tied to TCR beta V- and J-gene trimming.

In germline, CDR1 is SNHLY, CDR2 FYNNEI. This CDR3 has 14 amino acids. Trimming removed 8 bases from V and 4 bases from J, with 17 bases in between. A multiplex PCR was run with 60 Vbeta primers and 13 Jbeta primers. Authors' processing steps: In a later analysis, approximately 80 million unique TCR beta chains included roughly 11 million shared by two or more donors. Assay used: immunoSEQ multiplex PCR; TCRdb lists only in-frame clones, some missing. V and J calls plus clone size are reproduced from that table; the DNA served to infer D and trimming. Of 65,000 to 85,000 clones in the sample, about 81% were seen once.

V is TRBV2 and J is TRBJ2-5; tentatively, D is TRBD1 (6 bases). The receptor's source is a woman aged 45-60 years in good health and CMV-seronegative. Sequencing used PBMCs. CDR3 sequence (DNA): TGTGCCAGCCCTCAACAGGGTCCACCAGAGACCCAGTACTTC. Amino acid sequence: CASPQQGPPETQYF.